This TCR beta chain was obtained from a study of blood T cell repertoires in COVID-19. The length of the CDR3 is 15 residues. The germline CDR1 and CDR2 sequences are SGHTA and FQGTGA. The junction had 4 bases not matched to a gene; V was cut back by 5 bases and J by 3 bases. The Seattle patients joined while their infection was active and were tracked longitudinally afterward. The protocol was immunoSEQ multiplex PCR, while the TCRdb copy is restricted to in-frame clones and leaves out a portion. The table lists approximately 77,000 clones, roughly 85% of them singletons, with roughly 9.6% in the top ten.

The receptor was derived from a man aged 50 to 59 with COVID-19, enrolled during active disease. Sequenced material: peripheral blood. This rearrangement joins TRBV7-3 to TRBJ2-1; 10 nucleotides line up with TRBD2. CDR3 DNA: TGTGCCAGCAGCGTCAGGACTAGCGGCTACAATGAGCAGTTCTTC. It translates to CASSVRTSGYNEQFF.